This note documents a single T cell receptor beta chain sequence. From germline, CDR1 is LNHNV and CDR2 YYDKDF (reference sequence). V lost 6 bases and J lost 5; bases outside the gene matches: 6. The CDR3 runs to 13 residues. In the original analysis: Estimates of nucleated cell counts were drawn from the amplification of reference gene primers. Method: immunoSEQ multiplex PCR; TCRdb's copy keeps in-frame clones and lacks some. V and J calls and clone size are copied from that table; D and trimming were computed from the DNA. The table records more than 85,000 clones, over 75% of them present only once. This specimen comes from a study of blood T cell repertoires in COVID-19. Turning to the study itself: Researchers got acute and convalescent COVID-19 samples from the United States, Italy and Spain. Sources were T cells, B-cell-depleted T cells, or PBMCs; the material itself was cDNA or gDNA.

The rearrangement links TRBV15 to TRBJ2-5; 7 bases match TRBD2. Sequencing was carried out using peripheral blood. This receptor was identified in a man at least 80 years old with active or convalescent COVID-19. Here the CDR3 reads CATRGRAGETQYF. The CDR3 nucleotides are TGTGCCACCAGGGGGAGGGCGGGGGAGACCCAGTACTTC.